The 17 T cell receptor beta chains below were found in one sample sequenced in a study of blood T cells in healthy people across ages. PCR was performed a second time for about 7 to 11 cycles using a sample-barcoded 5' primer and a J-beta primer mix. MiXCR was run by TCRdb on the 5' RACE reads, yielding one entry per CDR3 protein. The table has some 780,000 distinct CDR3 sequences, 56% seen once. Sequenced: blood. These receptors were collected from a man in his forties in good health.

The chain links TRBV20-1 to TRBJ2-6; D perhaps matches TRBD1 (5 bases). V shed 4 bases and J shed 0 bases, with 22 bases lying between them. The CDR3 sequence is 19 residues long. Germline CDR1 reads DFQATT; CDR2 reads SNEGSKA (reference sequence). CDR3 coding DNA: TGCAGTGCTATAAATCCCAGGGTCCTCTCTCTCTCTGGGGCCAACGTCCTGACTTTC. Translating it yields CSAINPRVLSLSGANVLTF.

The rearrangement links TRBV7-2 to TRBJ2-3; a weak D match, TRBD2 (7 bases). The CDR3 runs to 15 residues. Trimming took 5 bases from V and 2 from J, leaving 14 bases between them. CDR1 and CDR2 (germline): SGHTA, FQGNSA. In DNA, the CDR3 is TGTGCCAGCAGCCCCGGGGGGCCAACCACAGATACGCAGTATTTT. Protein: CASSPGGPTTDTQYF. Looking up the rest from reference TRBV7-2 and TRBJ2-3 gives the full variable domain: GAGVSQSPSNKVTEKGKDVELRCDPISGHTALYWYRQSLGQGLEFLIYFQGNSAPDKSGLPSDRFSAERTGGSVSTLTIQRTQQEDSAVYLCASSPGGPTTDTQYFGPGTRLTVL.

The count of this clonotype is one. This sequence joins TRBV30 and TRBJ1-4, with D possibly being TRBD1 (6 bases). V was cut by 5 bases and J by 5 bases, with 12 bases left in between. Germline assignment: CDR1 GTSNPN and CDR2 SVGIG (reference sequence). The CDR3 consists of 13 residues. CDR3 protein: CAWSGDHNEKLFF. The CDR3 DNA follows: TGTGCCTGGTCAGGGGACCACAATGAAAAACTGTTTTTT.

As to this clonotype: A read error may account for a junction end that differs from germline. The V gene is TRBV20-1, the J gene TRBJ1-5; D is ambiguous. The CDR3 extends over 14 amino acids. In germline, CDR1 is DFQATT, CDR2 SNEGSKA (reference sequence). DNA for the CDR3: TGCAGTGCAAGAGACACGACATACAATCAGCCCCAGCATTTT. Translation: CSARDTTYNQPQHF.

The rearrangement joins TRBV7-9 to TRBJ2-7; D is possibly TRBD2 (5 bases). Germline lookup yields CDR1 SEHNR and CDR2 FQNEAQ (reference sequence). This CDR3 contains 12 residues. Trimming removed 5 bases at V and 5 bases at J, with 10 bases between. The CDR3 coding sequence is TGTGCCAGCAGCCACGGGGAAGACGAGCAGTACTTC. This codes for CASSHGEDEQYF.

This rearrangement joins TRBV20-1 to TRBJ2-5; 13 positions agree with TRBD2. The ends lost 5 bases at V and 12 bases at J; junction bases unmatched: 12. Per germline, CDR1 DFQATT and CDR2 SNEGSKA (reference sequence). The CDR3 contains 14 residues. The CDR3 DNA follows: TGCAGTGCTCCCCGGACTAGCGGGGGATCCGTGGAGTACTTC. Its translation is CSAPRTSGGSVEYF.

This clonotype was found a few times. The J gene is TRBJ2-6, the V gene TRBV12-3 or TRBV12-4, with TRBD2 as a possible D gene (5 bases). V shed 3 bases and J shed 0 bases, with 15 bases lying between them. This CDR3 has 18 amino acids. The CDR3, as DNA: TGTGCCAGCAGTTTTCAGGCTAACGGGAACTCTGGGGCCAACGTCCTGACTTTC. Translating it yields CASSFQANGNSGANVLTF.

This clonotype was seen only a few times. This chain uses TRBV29-1 with TRBJ2-7, with 7 bases identical to TRBD2. Germline V gene data show CDR1 as SQVTM and CDR2 as ANQGSEA. There are 11 residues in the CDR3. The V segment lost 4 bases and the J segment 3 bases; nucleotides outside the gene matches: 0. CDR3 DNA sequence: TGCAGCGTTGCTAGCGGCTACGAGCAGTACTTC. Its translation: CSVASGYEQYF.

This clonotype came up a few times. This sequence joins TRBV29-1 and TRBJ2-7; 11 bases fit TRBD2. CDR1 SQVTM and CDR2 ANQGSEA come from the germline V gene. CDR3 size: 13 residues. V was clipped by 3 bases and J by 5 bases; unmatched bases: 3. CDR3 protein: CSVEGTSGHEQYF. The CDR3 DNA reads TGCAGCGTTGAGGGGACTAGCGGTCACGAGCAGTACTTC.

The CDR3 is CASSYSADRYGYTF. For the CDR3, the DNA is TGTGCCAGCAGTTACTCAGCTGACCGCTATGGCTACACCTTC. The V gene is TRBV6-5, the J gene TRBJ1-2; D is ambiguous. Germline V lookup: CDR1 MNHEY, CDR2 SVGAGI. CDR3 length: 14 amino acids. Between the trimmed V and J ends, which lost 0 bases and 4 bases, there was a span of 9 bases.

The chain joins TRBV6-5 to TRBJ2-7, with 7 bases that match TRBD2. Losses at the gene ends were 8 bases for V and 2 bases for J; bases not matched to a gene: 6. Germline CDR1 and CDR2: MNHEY and SVGAGI. The CDR3 is made up of 13 amino acids. CDR3 bases: TGTGCCAGCCTTTCTAGCGGAACCTACGAGCAGTACTTC. Amino acid sequence: CASLSSGTYEQYF.

The chain recombines TRBV4-3 with TRBJ2-7, with D maybe TRBD2 (5 bases). The end of the DNA aligns better with TRBJ2-4, so the J call may be wrong. This CDR3 region has 12 residues. Germline V gene data show CDR1 as LGHNA and CDR2 as YSLEER. CDR3 sequence reads: CASSQERGIQYF. In nucleotides, the CDR3 is TGCGCCAGCAGCCAAGAACGGGGCATTCAGTACTTC.

The table lists this clonotype with many counts. This chain links TRBV6-1 with TRBJ1-5; 8 bases agree with TRBD1. Germline V gene lookup returns CDR1 MNHNS and CDR2 SASEGT. The CDR3 sequence is 15 residues long. V was clipped by 7 bases and J by 4 bases; unmatched bases: 9. The CDR3 DNA reads as TGTGCCAGCATGTCGGACAGGGTAGGAAATCAGCCCCAGCATTTT. Protein: CASMSDRVGNQPQHF.

This clonotype was seen only a few times. J is TRBJ1-4 and V is TRBV5-1; weak D call: TRBD1 (6 bases). The CDR3 totals 17 residues. Germline V lookup: CDR1 SGHRS, CDR2 YFSETQ. Between the trimmed V and J ends, which lost 1 base and 8 bases, there was a span of 21 bases. The CDR3: CASSLSDSQSIWEKLFF. For the CDR3, the DNA is TGCGCCAGCAGCTTGTCGGACAGCCAGTCGATATGGGAAAAACTGTTTTTT.

The V gene is TRBV27, the J gene TRBJ2-2, with D hard to call. This CDR3 is built from 17 residues. Germline CDR1 MNHEY, CDR2 SMNVEV (reference sequence). Trimming removed 4 bases from V and 0 bases from J, with 15 bases in between. CDR3 in DNA: TGTGCCAGCAGTTGGATAACAGCCACGTCGAACACCGGGGAGCTGTTTTTT. Translated, it gives CASSWITATSNTGELFF.

The table lists this clonotype with a count of one. This chain joins TRBV12-5 and TRBJ2-2; no clear D. This CDR3 contains 12 residues. Germline V gene data show CDR1 as LGHNT and CDR2 as FRNRAP. V lost 3 bases and J lost 5, with 4 bases in between. In DNA form, the CDR3 reads TGTGCTAGTGGTTTTAAGACCGGGGAGCTGTTTTTT. As protein: CASGFKTGELFF.

The genes are TRBV2 and TRBJ2-5; TRBD2 matches 12 bases. Germline V gene lookup returns CDR1 SNHLY and CDR2 FYNNEI. This CDR3 contains 16 residues. V shed 8 bases and J 3 bases; nucleotides not matched to a gene: 10. CDR3 nucleotide sequence: TGTGCCAGCGTGAGACTAGCGGGAGAGGGTGAAGAGACCCAGTACTTC. This gives the protein CASVRLAGEGEETQYF.